This passage covers 19 T cell receptor beta chains from one sample sequenced in a study of early T cells in non-severe SARS-CoV-2 infection. TCRdb itself ran the 5' RACE reads through MiXCR, one entry per CDR3 protein. Among some 58,000 distinct CDR3 sequences, approximately 10% were seen once, and the ten largest hold less than 3%. The specimen comprised whole blood, sampled at baseline. These TCRs come from an adult who was a healthcare worker with PCR-confirmed SARS-CoV-2 infection or an uninfected control (not recorded which).

This clonotype has a handful of counts. The rearrangement joins TRBV5-1 to TRBJ1-1; D might be TRBD1 (5 bases). V shed 3 bases and J shed 3 bases, with 12 bases lying between them. The CDR3 runs to 14 residues. Germline V gives CDR1 SGHRS, CDR2 YFSETQ. CDR3 DNA sequence: TGCGCCAGCAGCTATGGTATGGGGGACACTGAAGCTTTCTTT. Translating gives CASSYGMGDTEAFF.

J is TRBJ1-6 and V is TRBV4-3; unclear D gene. Germline-derived CDR1 and CDR2 are LGHNA and YSLEER. The CDR3 extends over 15 amino acids. V lost 1 base to trimming and J lost 0 bases, with 4 bases between them. The CDR3 sequence is CASSQGISYNSPLHF. CDR3 nucleotide sequence: TGCGCCAGCAGCCAAGGGATCTCCTATAATTCACCCCTCCACTTT.

The chain couples TRBV6-2 or TRBV6-3 to TRBJ2-1, with D perhaps TRBD1 or TRBD2 (5 bases each). The V end lost 8 bases, the J end lost 8 bases, and 31 bases lay between the germline ends. In germline, CDR1 is MNHEY, CDR2 SVGEGT. The CDR3 contains 18 residues. This CDR3 is CASGYPTAGRRRIDEQFF. The CDR3 DNA is TGTGCCAGCGGCTACCCGACAGCAGGACGGAGGAGGATCGATGAGCAGTTCTTC.

The V call is TRBV7-2, the J call TRBJ2-1, with 8 bases lining up with TRBD1. The CDR3 is made up of 14 amino acids. V shed 3 bases and J 7 bases; nucleotides not matched to a gene: 5. Germline CDR1 SGHTA, CDR2 FQGNSA. For the CDR3, the DNA is TGTGCCAGCAGCTTTGGGACAGGTATGAATGAGCAGTTCTTC. Amino acid sequence: CASSFGTGMNEQFF.

DNA of the CDR3: TGTGCCAGCTCGCAGGGATTGAATCAGCCCCAGCATTTT. Amino acid sequence: CASSQGLNQPQHF. This chain joins TRBV18 and TRBJ1-5, with a possible D match to TRBD1 (5 bases). This CDR3 spans 13 amino acids. V lost 6 bases and J 4 bases, leaving 10 bases between the germline ends. Germline CDR1 is KGHSH and CDR2 is LQKENI.

V is TRBV6-5 and J is TRBJ2-4, with D perhaps given as TRBD1 or TRBD2 (5 bases each). The CDR3 spans 15 residues. V gave up 5 bases and J gave up 8 bases, with 19 bases separating them. Germline loops: CDR1 MNHEY, CDR2 SVGAGI. The CDR3 nucleotides are TGTGCCAGCAGTGCCGAGGGGCAGGGTGTCGACATTCAGTACTTC. This sequence encodes CASSAEGQGVDIQYF.

This clonotype was found many times. This chain joins TRBV18 and TRBJ2-1; 10 bases align to TRBD1. Trimming at V came to 6 bases and at J to 6 bases, leaving 8 bases not matched to a gene. Germline V lookup: CDR1 KGHSH, CDR2 LQKENI. CDR3 length: 15 amino acids. DNA for the CDR3: TGTGCCAGCTCCGTAGGGACAGGGGCGGTCAATGAGCAGTTCTTC. This gives the protein CASSVGTGAVNEQFF.

V is TRBV6-5 and J is TRBJ1-2; D remains ambiguous. The germline gives CDR1 MNHEY, CDR2 SVGAGI. Trimming cost V 4 bases and J 11 bases, with 17 bases left between them. The CDR3 loop spans 13 amino acids. The CDR3 sequence: CASSSPNGVEYTF. DNA of the CDR3: TGTGCCAGCAGTTCCCCGAATGGGGTTGAGTACACCTTC.

This clonotype appeared many times. The gene calls are TRBV18 and TRBJ1-3, with unresolved D. V lost 3 bases and J 7 bases, leaving 7 bases between the germline ends. This CDR3 is built from 12 residues. The germline V gene encodes CDR1 KGHSH and CDR2 LQKENI. In DNA, the CDR3 is TGTGCCAGCTCACCCCGCGACAACACCATATATTTT. Protein: CASSPRDNTIYF.

This clonotype was detected only a few times. The CDR3 DNA is TGCAGTGTTCCGGGACTATGGAACAATGAGCAGTTCTTC. Its protein is CSVPGLWNNEQFF. The chain recombines TRBV20-1 with TRBJ2-1; 7 bases fit TRBD2. The V segment lost 7 bases and the J segment 5 bases; nucleotides outside the gene matches: 8. Germline V gives CDR1 DFQATT, CDR2 SNEGSKA (reference sequence). The CDR3 is made up of 13 amino acids.

This clonotype has more than one count but fewer than ten. J is TRBJ2-1 and V is TRBV20-1; either TRBD1 or TRBD2 may supply D (5 bases each). V lost 5 bases to trimming and J lost 8 bases, with 19 bases between them. Germline-derived CDR1 and CDR2 are DFQATT and SNEGSKA (reference sequence). This CDR3 spans 14 amino acids. This chain's CDR3 is CSALRDGDEYEQFF. The CDR3 DNA follows: TGCAGTGCTCTCCGGGACGGGGATGAGTATGAGCAGTTCTTC.

The chain is built from TRBV29-1 and TRBJ2-7, with D maybe TRBD1 (6 bases). This CDR3 region has 14 residues. The V gene's germline CDR1 is SQVTM and CDR2 ANQGSEA. V was pared by 0 bases and J by 2 bases, with 11 bases between. This CDR3 is CSVEDPAGAYEQYF. CDR3 coding DNA: TGCAGCGTTGAAGATCCGGCAGGGGCCTACGAGCAGTACTTC.

The rearrangement joins TRBV3-1 to TRBJ2-7; possible D gene TRBD1, 6 bases. Germline CDR1 and CDR2: LGHDT and YNNKEL (reference sequence). The ends were cut back, 1 base at V and 0 bases at J, with 10 bases in the middle. This CDR3 has 15 amino acids. This CDR3 is CASSQVGDISYEQYF. The DNA of the CDR3 is TGTGCCAGCAGCCAAGTCGGGGACATCTCCTACGAGCAGTACTTC.

This clonotype occurred many times. This rearrangement joins TRBV5-5 to TRBJ1-4; D might be TRBD1 (5 bases). CDR3 size: 15 residues. V shed 4 bases and J shed 5 bases, with 15 bases lying between them. The V gene's germline CDR1 is SGHKS and CDR2 YYEKEE (reference sequence). CDR3 DNA: TGTGCCAGCAGCCGCGGTCCGGGGGAGAATGAAAAACTGTTTTTT. Encoded protein: CASSRGPGENEKLFF.

The genes are TRBV5-5 and TRBJ1-4; D uncertain. Trimming stripped 3 bases from V and 8 bases from J, with 8 bases between. CDR1 is SGHKS and CDR2 is YYEKEE in the germline V gene (reference sequence). The CDR3 runs to 12 residues. The CDR3 DNA reads as TGTGCCAGCAGCTATTCCCAGGAAAAACTGTTTTTT. Its protein is CASSYSQEKLFF.

This clonotype occurred many times. V and J are TRBV25-1 and TRBJ2-7; D is possibly TRBD1 or TRBD2 (5 bases each). This CDR3 region has 14 residues. The V end lost 7 bases, the J end lost 4 bases, and 17 bases lay between the germline ends. The germline gives CDR1 MGHDK, CDR2 SYGVNS. The chain's CDR3 is CASTGAHQAYEQYF. The CDR3 DNA follows: TGTGCCAGCACCGGGGCCCATCAGGCTTACGAGCAGTACTTC.

This clonotype was picked up many times. CDR3 residues: CASSYRTSPVYNEQFF. In DNA form, the CDR3 reads TGTGCCAGCAGTTACCGCACTAGCCCTGTCTACAATGAGCAGTTCTTC. The chain uses TRBV6-5 and TRBJ2-1; possible D gene TRBD2, 6 bases. The CDR3 sequence is 16 residues long. Germline CDR1 and CDR2: MNHEY and SVGAGI. Trimming took off 2 bases at V and 3 bases at J, with 14 bases between the two ends.

This clonotype was detected many times. The chain links TRBV29-1 to TRBJ1-1; D is undetermined. V was cut by 5 bases and J by 4 bases, with 5 bases left in between. Germline V lookup: CDR1 SQVTM, CDR2 ANQGSEA. The CDR3 length is 10 residues. The CDR3 nucleotides read TGCAGCGTTTATGGCACTGAAGCTTTCTTT. Its translation: CSVYGTEAFF.

This clonotype was found a few times. The rearrangement links TRBV6-5 to TRBJ2-5, with TRBD1 matching over 7 bases. V shed 5 bases and J 4 bases; nucleotides not matched to a gene: 7. The CDR3 is 14 amino acids. CDR1 and CDR2 (germline): MNHEY, SVGAGI. The CDR3 loop reads CASSQATGLETQYF. CDR3 bases: TGTGCCAGCAGTCAAGCGACAGGGCTAGAGACCCAGTACTTC.